This T cell receptor (beta chain) was recovered during a study of PD-L1 blockade in urothelial cancer. Study-wide background: In the mid-2010s therapy began: atezolizumab 1,200 mg intravenously every 3 weeks.

This clone came up once. The CDR3 sequence is 15 residues long. Per germline, CDR1 LNHDA and CDR2 SQIVND (reference sequence). With 6 bases removed from V and 4 bases from J, the gap between germline ends came to 16 bases. The time point was: pretreatment peripheral blood. Some clones are missing from TCRdb's copy, which holds only in-frame ones; the method was immunoSEQ multiplex PCR. The sample includes tens of thousands of clones, approximately 86% of them seen just once. The TCR was taken from a man aged 55 to 69 with urothelial cancer. The source was PBMCs, collected around atezolizumab (anti-PD-L1) treatment. J is TRBJ2-1 and V is TRBV19; tentatively, D is TRBD1 (7 bases). CDR3 residues: CASSLGGQSYNEQFF. CDR3 in DNA: TGTGCCAGTAGCCTGGGGGGACAGTCATACAATGAGCAGTTCTTC.